A single sample gave rise to the 28 T cell receptor beta chains below, sequenced in a study of T-cell reconstitution after alpha-beta-depleted transplantation in children. The TCRbeta library was prepared with unique molecular identifiers. TCRdb processed the PCR reads anew with MiXCR; each CDR3 protein has one entry. The table records some 600,000 distinct CDR3 sequences, around 13% of them present only once. Sequences were derived from PBMCs, mostly from graft donor cells, sampled 360 days after TCRalphabeta/CD19-depleted stem cell transplant. All receptors come from a male patient aged 10 to 17 who had a stem cell transplant for acute myeloid leukemia, so the T cells may come from the graft donor.

Many counts were recorded for this clonotype. The chain combines TRBV12-3 or TRBV12-4 with TRBJ2-7, with D perhaps matching TRBD2 (5 bases). Trimming cost V 6 bases and J 6 bases, with 9 bases left between them. There are 11 residues in the CDR3. CDR3 protein: CASRFEGEQYF. CDR3 DNA: TGTGCCAGCAGATTTGAGGGCGAGCAGTACTTC.

The rearrangement links TRBV4-3 to TRBJ2-7; perhaps TRBD2 as D (5 bases). The germline V gene encodes CDR1 LGHNA and CDR2 YSLEER. The CDR3 runs to 18 residues. Between the trimmed V and J ends, which lost 3 bases and 1 base, there was a span of 22 bases. The CDR3 coding sequence is TGCGCCAGCAGCCACACGGCCAACATAGAGGGCCGTTCCTACGAGCAGTACTTC. Its protein is CASSHTANIEGRSYEQYF.

The chain links TRBV6-2 or TRBV6-3 to TRBJ2-6; TRBD2 matches 9 bases. The CDR3 extends over 15 amino acids. V lost 9 bases, J lost 5 bases, and 8 bases stayed unmatched. Germline values: CDR1 MNHEY, CDR2 SVGEGT. CDR3 DNA sequence: TGTGCCAGTGGGGTCCTAGCGGGATGGGCCAACGTCCTGACTTTC. It encodes CASGVLAGWANVLTF.

As for this clonotype: This may stem from a read error, because a much larger clone lies one nucleotide away. A read error is likely, as this CDR3 ends without the conserved phenylalanine or tryptophan. The chain combines TRBV27 with TRBJ1-2; 9 bases are shared with TRBD1. V trimming: 3 bases; J trimming: 2 bases; junction bases outside the gene matches: 1. The CDR3 sequence is 14 residues long. CDR1 MNHEY and CDR2 SMNVEV come from the germline V gene (reference sequence). The chain's CDR3 is CASSLGQGNYGYTC. DNA of the CDR3: TGTGCCAGCAGTTTGGGACAGGGAAACTATGGCTACACCTGC.

This clonotype has at least ten counts. The gene calls are TRBV28 and TRBJ1-5; D not certain. The V gene lost 6 bases and the J gene lost 7 bases, with 7 bases spanning the gap. This CDR3 is 11 amino acids long. Germline CDR1 and CDR2: MDHEN and SYDVKM. CDR3 amino acids: CASSWRQPQHF. As DNA, the CDR3 is TGTGCCAGCAGCTGGAGGCAGCCCCAGCATTTT. The full variable domain, its missing parts supplied by reference TRBV28 and TRBJ1-5, is DVKVTQSSRYLVKRTGEKVFLECVQDMDHENMFWYRQDPGLGLRLIYFSYDVKMKEKGDIPEGYSVSREKKERFSLILESASTNQTSMYLCASSWRQPQHFGDGTRLSIL.

This clonotype has a count of ten or more. One end of the junction does not line up with germline, which may come from a read error. The genes are TRBV27 and TRBJ2-1, with 7 bases identical to TRBD2. This CDR3 comprises 11 residues. Germline CDR1 is MNHEY and CDR2 is SMNVEV (reference sequence). CDR3 sequence reads: CASSWGTNLIF. The CDR3 DNA reads TGTGCCAGCAGTTGGGGGACTAATTTAATCTTC.

The chain links TRBV7-9 to TRBJ2-7; 13 bases fit TRBD2. V shed 5 bases, J shed 5 bases, and the junction held 6 bases outside the gene matches. The CDR3 has 15 amino acids. Germline-derived CDR1 and CDR2 are SEHNR and FQNEAQ (reference sequence). The CDR3 DNA sequence: TGTGCCAGCAGCGAGTGGACTAGCGGGAGCGACGAGCAGTACTTC. It specifies CASSEWTSGSDEQYF.

The J gene is TRBJ2-1, the V gene TRBV27, with D perhaps matching TRBD2 (6 bases). This CDR3 has 13 residues. Trimming removed 8 bases at V and 2 bases at J, with 10 bases between. From germline, CDR1 is MNHEY and CDR2 SMNVEV (reference sequence). The chain's CDR3 is CASWRAAYNEQFF. CDR3 bases: TGTGCCAGCTGGAGGGCCGCCTACAATGAGCAGTTCTTC.

The V call is TRBV2, the J call TRBJ2-5; the D gene is possibly TRBD2 (5 bases). Germline V lookup: CDR1 SNHLY, CDR2 FYNNEI. This CDR3 comprises 15 residues. V was pared by 6 bases and J by 5 bases, with 19 bases between. The DNA for the CDR3 is TGTGCCAGCAGACCAGCAAGCGGCCTGGGGGAGACCCAGTACTTC. It encodes CASRPASGLGETQYF.

This clonotype came up many times. The rearrangement joins TRBV3-1 to TRBJ2-3; D is unresolved. The CDR3 consists of 13 residues. Germline CDR1 LGHDT, CDR2 YNNKEL (reference sequence). The V gene lost 0 bases and the J gene lost 0 bases, with 1 base spanning the gap. The CDR3 reads CASSQDSTDTQYF. DNA for the CDR3: TGTGCCAGCAGCCAAGACAGCACAGATACGCAGTATTTT.

The chain employs TRBV5-1 and TRBJ2-7; perhaps D is TRBD1 or TRBD2 (6 bases each). The ends were cut back, 4 bases at V and 3 bases at J, with 20 bases in the middle. The germline V gene encodes CDR1 SGHRS and CDR2 YFSETQ. The CDR3 runs to 16 residues. The CDR3 DNA reads as TGCGCCAGCAGCCCGGGACTTCGGGGGCCAATCTACGAGCAGTACTTC. This sequence encodes CASSPGLRGPIYEQYF.

The chain uses TRBV20-1 and TRBJ2-5, with TRBD2 as a possible D gene (5 bases). Between the trimmed V and J ends, which lost 8 bases and 5 bases, there was a span of 18 bases. The CDR3 length is 13 residues. CDR1 and CDR2 (germline): DFQATT, SNEGSKA (reference sequence). CDR3 protein: CSRLRRNEETQYF. The CDR3 DNA reads as TGCAGTCGCTTGAGGAGGAATGAGGAGACCCAGTACTTC.

The chain recombines TRBV5-1 with TRBJ2-6; D is ambiguous. The germline gives CDR1 SGHRS, CDR2 YFSETQ. This CDR3 spans 15 amino acids. Trimming left V 4 bases short and J 3 bases short, with 11 bases between. The CDR3 is CASSITASGANVLTF. CDR3 sequence (DNA): TGCGCCAGCAGCATCACAGCCAGTGGGGCCAACGTCCTGACTTTC.

The rearrangement joins TRBV18 to TRBJ2-7; 11 bases match TRBD1. This CDR3 is 17 amino acids long. V shed 3 bases, J shed 0 bases, and the junction held 7 bases outside the gene matches. CDR1 KGHSH and CDR2 LQKENI come from the germline V gene. The DNA for the CDR3 is TGTGCCAGCTCACCTCCCGGGACAGGGGGTTCCTCCTACGAGCAGTACTTC. Translation: CASSPPGTGGSSYEQYF.

This clonotype was observed many times. The V and J genes are TRBV4-1 and TRBJ1-5; D gene uncertain. This CDR3 is 15 amino acids long. Germline CDR1 and CDR2: MGHRA and YSYEKL. Trimming left V 0 bases short and J 0 bases short, with 6 bases between. The CDR3: CASSQDLDSNQPQHF. CDR3 sequence (DNA): TGCGCCAGCAGCCAAGACCTCGATAGCAATCAGCCCCAGCATTTT.

V and J are TRBV6-2 or TRBV6-3 and TRBJ2-5, with no clear D. The CDR3 length is 17 residues. Germline CDR1 reads MNHEY; CDR2 reads SVGEGT. V lost 1 base to trimming and J lost 3 bases, with 18 bases between them. The CDR3 sequence is CASSYFLGRSDEETQYF. CDR3 DNA sequence: TGTGCCAGCAGTTACTTTCTGGGCAGAAGTGACGAAGAGACCCAGTACTTC.

This clonotype was recorded a few times. The chain links TRBV10-3 to TRBJ2-2; 7 bases line up with TRBD2. Germline loops: CDR1 ENHRY, CDR2 SYGVKD. V lost 3 bases to trimming and J lost 4 bases; unmatched junction nucleotides: 8. The CDR3 covers 16 residues. CDR3 sequence reads: CAISDLRPGGTGELFF. The CDR3 DNA reads as TGTGCCATCAGTGATCTGCGGCCGGGGGGCACCGGGGAGCTGTTTTTT.

V usage is TRBV19 and J usage is TRBJ2-1, with TRBD2 matching 10 bases. V lost 5 bases, J lost 8 bases, and 18 bases stayed unmatched. The germline V gene encodes CDR1 LNHDA and CDR2 SQIVND (reference sequence). The CDR3 length is 18 residues. In nucleotides, the CDR3 is TGTGCCAGTAGTCCAGAGCGGGAGGGCCGGTACTATACGGATGAGCAGTTCTTC. Translating it yields CASSPEREGRYYTDEQFF.

In its sample, this clonotype was seen a few times. This rearrangement joins TRBV9 to TRBJ1-2; TRBD1 matches at 8 bases. Trimming took 1 base from V and 2 from J; bases not matched to a gene: 7. CDR3 length equals 16 residues. CDR1 is SGDLS and CDR2 is YYNGEE in the germline V gene. CDR3 bases: TGTGCCAGCAGCGTAAGGACAGGGAGCCCGAACTATGGCTACACCTTC. Encoded protein: CASSVRTGSPNYGYTF.

The chain joins TRBV6-2 or TRBV6-3 to TRBJ2-7; D gene unclear. Germline V lookup: CDR1 MNHEY, CDR2 SVGEGT. This CDR3 has 14 amino acids. The V and J ends lost 2 bases and 5 bases respectively, with 13 bases between them. This chain's CDR3 is CASSYRLLGHEQYF. CDR3 sequence (DNA): TGTGCCAGCAGTTACAGACTCCTGGGCCACGAGCAGTACTTC.

This clonotype has at least ten counts. The V gene is TRBV7-9, the J gene TRBJ2-7, with a tentative D call TRBD1 (6 bases). There are 16 residues in the CDR3. V was cut by 4 bases and J by 4 bases, with 20 bases left in between. Per germline, CDR1 SEHNR and CDR2 FQNEAQ (reference sequence). The DNA for the CDR3 is TGTGCCAGCAGCTCTAGTGGCTGGACAGTCGCATACGAGCAGTACTTC. Translated, it gives CASSSSGWTVAYEQYF.

The sample holds a few counts of this clonotype. The rearrangement links TRBV12-3 or TRBV12-4 to TRBJ1-1; D is possibly TRBD1 (5 bases). CDR3 length: 16 residues. The V end was cut by 6 bases, the J end by 5 bases, with 22 bases between. The chain's CDR3 is CASSFSRGPEGTEAFF. As DNA, the CDR3 is TGTGCCAGCAGCTTCTCCCGAGGGCCCGAGGGGACTGAAGCTTTCTTT.

This clonotype was found many times. The gene calls are TRBV20-1 and TRBJ1-1; a possible D gene is TRBD1 (5 bases). V lost 3 bases to trimming and J lost 11 bases, with 10 bases between them. The germline V gene has CDR1 DFQATT and CDR2 SNEGSKA (reference sequence). This CDR3 has 10 residues. Here the CDR3 DNA reads TGCAGTGCTAGTAGAGGGGAGGCTTTCTTT. It is translated as CSASRGEAFF.

The rearrangement uses TRBV9 and TRBJ2-1; 7 nucleotides match TRBD2. The trim removed 0 bases at V and 2 bases at J, leaving 5 bases unmatched. CDR3 length equals 16 residues. Germline V gives CDR1 SGDLS, CDR2 YYNGEE. CDR3: CASSVAAGAAYNEQFF. Written as DNA, the CDR3 is TGTGCCAGCAGCGTAGCGGCGGGAGCGGCCTACAATGAGCAGTTCTTC.

This clonotype was counted only a few times. This chain joins TRBV20-1 and TRBJ2-5; 10 positions match TRBD2. Germline CDR1 DFQATT, CDR2 SNEGSKA (reference sequence). The CDR3 runs 14 residues. The trim removed 1 base at V and 4 bases at J, leaving 3 bases unmatched. CDR3 residues: CSARVGLARETQYF. The CDR3 DNA reads as TGCAGTGCTAGAGTGGGACTAGCGAGAGAGACCCAGTACTTC.

The rearrangement joins TRBV20-1 to TRBJ2-3; 7 nucleotides line up with TRBD2. This CDR3 contains 15 residues. The ends lost 1 base at V and 2 bases at J; junction bases unmatched: 6. Germline CDR1 and CDR2: DFQATT and SNEGSKA (reference sequence). Here the CDR3 reads CSARVGGINTDTQYF. CDR3 nucleotide sequence: TGCAGTGCTAGAGTGGGGGGGATTAACACAGATACGCAGTATTTT.

The chain joins TRBV24-1 to TRBJ2-3, with 7 positions matching TRBD2. Trimming removed 7 bases from V and 0 bases from J; junction bases left unmatched: 6. From germline, CDR1 is KGHDR and CDR2 SFDVKD. The CDR3 spans 15 residues. For the CDR3, the DNA is TGTGCCACCAGAGCTAGCGGAGCTAGCACAGATACGCAGTATTTT. It yields the protein CATRASGASTDTQYF.

This clonotype was seen a handful of times. This sequence joins TRBV6-1 and TRBJ1-2, with TRBD1 matching over 8 bases. Germline V gene sequence: CDR1 MNHNS, CDR2 SASEGT. There are 13 residues in the CDR3. V lost 6 bases and J lost 6; bases outside the gene matches: 6. The CDR3 DNA sequence: TGTGCCAGCAGCGGGACAGGTTGGGATGGCTACACCTTC. It specifies CASSGTGWDGYTF.